This T cell receptor (beta chain) stems from a study of blood T cell repertoires in COVID-19. Study-wide context: Italy, Spain and the United States were the sources of the convalescent and acute COVID-19 samples. PBMCs, B-cell-depleted T cells, or T cells provided the cDNA or gDNA that made up the material.

Germline lookup yields CDR1 LNHDA and CDR2 SQIVND (reference sequence). CDR3 size: 14 residues. Between the trimmed V and J ends, which lost 7 bases and 6 bases, there was a span of 16 bases. As originally analysed: Estimated nucleated cell counts came from reference gene primer amplification. Clones were sequenced by immunoSEQ multiplex PCR, and TCRdb holds only the in-frame ones, with some missing. The DNA gave D and trimming, while V, J and clone size come from that table. The sample shows about 170,000 clones, about 87% of them seen only once. The chain is built from TRBV19 and TRBJ1-5; tentative D call: TRBD1 (5 bases). The sequenced sample was peripheral blood. This TCR came from a man aged 55-75 years with acute or convalescent COVID-19. CDR3 sequence reads: CASTGTFGGQPQHF. The CDR3, as DNA: TGTGCCAGTACGGGGACCTTCGGGGGTCAGCCCCAGCATTTT.